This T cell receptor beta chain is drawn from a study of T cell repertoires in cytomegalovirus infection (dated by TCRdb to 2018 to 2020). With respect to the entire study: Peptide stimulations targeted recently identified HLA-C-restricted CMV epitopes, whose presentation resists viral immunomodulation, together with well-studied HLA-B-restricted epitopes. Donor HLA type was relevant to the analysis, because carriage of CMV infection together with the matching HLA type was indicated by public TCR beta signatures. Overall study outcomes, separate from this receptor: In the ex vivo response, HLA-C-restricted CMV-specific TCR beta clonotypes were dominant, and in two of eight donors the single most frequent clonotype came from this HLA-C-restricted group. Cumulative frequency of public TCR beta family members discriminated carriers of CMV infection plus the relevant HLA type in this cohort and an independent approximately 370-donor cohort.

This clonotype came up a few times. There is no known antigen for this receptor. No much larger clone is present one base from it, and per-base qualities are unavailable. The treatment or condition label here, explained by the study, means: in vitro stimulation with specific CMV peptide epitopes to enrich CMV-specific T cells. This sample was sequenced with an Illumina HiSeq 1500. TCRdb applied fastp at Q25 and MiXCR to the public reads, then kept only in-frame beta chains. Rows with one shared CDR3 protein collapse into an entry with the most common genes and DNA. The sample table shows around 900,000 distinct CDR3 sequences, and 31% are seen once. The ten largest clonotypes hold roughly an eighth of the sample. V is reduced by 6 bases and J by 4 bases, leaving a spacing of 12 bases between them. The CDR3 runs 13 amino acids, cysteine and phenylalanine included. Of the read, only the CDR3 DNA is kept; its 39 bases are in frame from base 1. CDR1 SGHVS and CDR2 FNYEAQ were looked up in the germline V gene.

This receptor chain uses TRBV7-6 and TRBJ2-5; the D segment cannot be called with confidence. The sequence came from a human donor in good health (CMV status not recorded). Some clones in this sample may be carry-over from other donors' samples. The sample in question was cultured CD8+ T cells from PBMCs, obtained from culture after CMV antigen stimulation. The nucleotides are TGTGCCAGCAGGCGCTGGACGGGAGAGACCCAGTACTTC. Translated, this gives CASRRWTGETQYF.